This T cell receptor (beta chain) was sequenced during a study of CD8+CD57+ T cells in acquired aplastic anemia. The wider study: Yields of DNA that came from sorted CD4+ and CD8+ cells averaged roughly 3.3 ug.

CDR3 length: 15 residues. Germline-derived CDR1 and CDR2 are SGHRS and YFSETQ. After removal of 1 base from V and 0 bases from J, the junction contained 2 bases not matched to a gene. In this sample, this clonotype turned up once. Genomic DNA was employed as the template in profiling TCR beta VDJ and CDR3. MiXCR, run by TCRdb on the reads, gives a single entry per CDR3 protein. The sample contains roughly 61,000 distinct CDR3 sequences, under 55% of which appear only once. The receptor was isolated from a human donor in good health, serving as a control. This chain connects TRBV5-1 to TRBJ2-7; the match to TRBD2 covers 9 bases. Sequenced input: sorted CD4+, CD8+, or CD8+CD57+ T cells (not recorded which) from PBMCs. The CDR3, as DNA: TGCGCCAGCAGCTTGAGCGGGAGGAGCTCCTACGAGCAGTACTTC. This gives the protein CASSLSGRSSYEQYF.